This T cell receptor beta chain derives from a study of OX40 agonist ivuxolimab in advanced cancers. Study results and caveats: CD8+ T cells were the subset that, on average, had more expanded clones than CD4+.

On this clone itself: The antigen remains undetermined.

V dropped 10 bases and J dropped 3 bases, with 22 bases sitting between them. Germline V gene sequence: CDR1 MDHEN, CDR2 SYDVKM. CDR3 length equals 15 residues. The method was immunoSEQ multiplex PCR; TCRdb's version includes in-frame clones alone and lacks a portion of them. Here the sample spans about 60,000 clones, about four fifths being singletons. Autoimmune disease history or systemic immunosuppression meant exclusion. The V and J genes are TRBV28 and TRBJ2-7, with TRBD2 as a possible D gene (5 bases). The sequence was obtained from an adult with an advanced solid tumor such as melanoma, head and neck, liver or kidney cancer. The source material was CD4+ or CD8+ T cells sorted from blood, sampled in a trial of the OX40 agonist ivuxolimab. The CDR3 region has the DNA TGTGCCATCCGAGGAGGCGCGGTGGAGAGCTACGAGCAGTACTTC. Residues: CAIRGGAVESYEQYF.